This T cell receptor beta chain appears in the sequencing data of a study of blood T cell repertoires in COVID-19. About the study: COVID-19 samples collected from the United States, Italy and Spain covered acute and convalescent phases. In each case, the material was cDNA or gDNA derived from T cells, B-cell-depleted T cells, or PBMCs.

The participants were between roughly 18 and 100 years old and came from some 25 US areas. Participants had their cohort set by participant-reported clinical history. The CDR3 is made up of 17 amino acids. CDR1 MNHEY and CDR2 SMNVEV come from the germline V gene (reference sequence). Trimming took off 5 bases at V and 1 base at J, with 20 bases between the two ends. A few counts support this clone. The repertoire was sequenced with immunoSEQ multiplex PCR; TCRdb's copy has only in-frame clones and lacks some. Among roughly 250,000 clones, 83% were seen once, and the ten largest hold 3% to 4.5%. The chain couples TRBV27 to TRBJ1-1; no clear D. This receptor was taken from a woman in her thirties or forties who had been exposed to COVID-19. Material for sequencing was PBMCs or T cells enriched from blood (not recorded which). CDR3 region: CASSQYPETEGNTEAFF. In nucleotides, the CDR3 is TGTGCCAGCAGTCAATACCCTGAAACGGAGGGGAACACTGAAGCTTTCTTT.